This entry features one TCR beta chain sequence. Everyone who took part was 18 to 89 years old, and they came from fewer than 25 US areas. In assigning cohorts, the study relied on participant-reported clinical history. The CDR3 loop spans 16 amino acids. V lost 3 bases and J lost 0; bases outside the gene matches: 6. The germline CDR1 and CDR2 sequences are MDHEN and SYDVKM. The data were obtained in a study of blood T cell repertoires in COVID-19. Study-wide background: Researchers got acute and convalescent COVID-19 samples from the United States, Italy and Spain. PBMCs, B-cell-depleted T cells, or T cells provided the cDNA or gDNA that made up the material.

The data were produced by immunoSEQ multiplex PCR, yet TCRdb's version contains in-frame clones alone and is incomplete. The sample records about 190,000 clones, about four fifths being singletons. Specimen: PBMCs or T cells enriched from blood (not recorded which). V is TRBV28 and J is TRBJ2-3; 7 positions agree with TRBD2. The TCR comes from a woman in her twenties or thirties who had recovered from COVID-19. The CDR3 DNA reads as TGTGCCAGCAGTTTCCTCCAGCGGGGAAGCACAGATACGCAGTATTTT. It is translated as CASSFLQRGSTDTQYF.